The TCR beta chain under discussion was sequenced for a study of blood T cell repertoires in COVID-19. Study background: The United States, Italy and Spain provided the acute and convalescent COVID-19 samples. Nucleic acid was either cDNA or gDNA, and it came from T cells, B-cell-depleted T cells, or PBMCs.

The authors' processing: It was from reference gene primer amplification that nucleated cell counts were estimated. Profiled with immunoSEQ multiplex PCR; TCRdb holds only in-frame clones, not every one. That table furnishes V, J and clone size, whereas the DNA furnished D and trimming. The sample lists some 150,000 clones, around 80% occurring once. The CDR3 contains 14 residues. V was pared by 5 bases and J by 1 base, with 0 bases of the junction left unmatched. The germline CDR1 and CDR2 sequences are SGHTA and FQGTGA. This clone was found once. This clonotype originated in a woman in her forties or fifties with acute or convalescent COVID-19. Sequences were obtained from peripheral blood. This sequence joins TRBV7-3 and TRBJ2-1; TRBD2 agrees at 9 bases. CDR3 amino acids: CASSSGGSYNEQFF. The CDR3 nucleotides read TGTGCCAGCAGCAGCGGGGGGTCCTACAATGAGCAGTTCTTC.